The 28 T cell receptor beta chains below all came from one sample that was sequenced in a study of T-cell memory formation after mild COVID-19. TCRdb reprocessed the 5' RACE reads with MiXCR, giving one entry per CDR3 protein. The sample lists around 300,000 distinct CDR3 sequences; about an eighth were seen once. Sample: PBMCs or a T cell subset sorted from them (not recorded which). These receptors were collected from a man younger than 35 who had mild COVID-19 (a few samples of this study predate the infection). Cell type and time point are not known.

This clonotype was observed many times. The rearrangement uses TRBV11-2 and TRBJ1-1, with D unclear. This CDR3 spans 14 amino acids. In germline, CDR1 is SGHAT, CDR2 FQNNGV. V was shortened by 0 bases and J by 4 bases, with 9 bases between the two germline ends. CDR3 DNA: TGTGCCAGCAGCTTAGATCAAGACGGCACTGAAGCTTTCTTT. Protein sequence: CASSLDQDGTEAFF.

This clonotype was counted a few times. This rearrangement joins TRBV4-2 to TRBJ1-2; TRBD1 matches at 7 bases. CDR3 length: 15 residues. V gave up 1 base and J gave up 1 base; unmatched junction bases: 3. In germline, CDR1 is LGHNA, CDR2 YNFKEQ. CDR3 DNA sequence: TGTGCCAGCAGCCAAGGGGACAGCCTTAACTATGGCTACACCTTC. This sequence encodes CASSQGDSLNYGYTF.

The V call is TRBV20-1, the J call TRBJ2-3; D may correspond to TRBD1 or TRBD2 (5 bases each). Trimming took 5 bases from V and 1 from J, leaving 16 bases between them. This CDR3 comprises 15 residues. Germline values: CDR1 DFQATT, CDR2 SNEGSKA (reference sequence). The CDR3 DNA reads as TGCAGTGCTGCGGGTCGGCTAGGGGGCACAGATACGCAGTATTTT. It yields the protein CSAAGRLGGTDTQYF.

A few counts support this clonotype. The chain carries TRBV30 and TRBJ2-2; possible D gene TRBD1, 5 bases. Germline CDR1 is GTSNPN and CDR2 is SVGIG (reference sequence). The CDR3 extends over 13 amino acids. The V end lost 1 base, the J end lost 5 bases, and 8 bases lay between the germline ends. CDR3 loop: CAWSASGTGELFF. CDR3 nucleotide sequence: TGTGCCTGGAGTGCCTCAGGGACCGGGGAGCTGTTTTTT.

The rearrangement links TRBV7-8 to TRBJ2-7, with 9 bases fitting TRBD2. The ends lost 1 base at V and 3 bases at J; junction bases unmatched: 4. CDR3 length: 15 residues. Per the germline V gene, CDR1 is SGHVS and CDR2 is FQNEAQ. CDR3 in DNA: TGTGCCAGCAGCTTAGGCCCTAGCGGGGTCTACGAGCAGTACTTC. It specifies CASSLGPSGVYEQYF.

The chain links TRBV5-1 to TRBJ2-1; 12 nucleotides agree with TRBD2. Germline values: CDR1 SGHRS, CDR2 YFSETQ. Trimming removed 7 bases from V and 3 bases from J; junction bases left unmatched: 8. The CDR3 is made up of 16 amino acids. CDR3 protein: CASGYLAGGIYNEQFF. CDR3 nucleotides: TGCGCCAGCGGCTACCTAGCGGGGGGGATCTACAATGAGCAGTTCTTC.

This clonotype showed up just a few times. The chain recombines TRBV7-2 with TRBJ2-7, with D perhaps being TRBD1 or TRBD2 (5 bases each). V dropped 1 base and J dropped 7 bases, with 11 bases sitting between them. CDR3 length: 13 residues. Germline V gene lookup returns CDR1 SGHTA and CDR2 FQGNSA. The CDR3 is CASSLGDEGEQYV. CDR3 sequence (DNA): TGTGCCAGCAGCTTAGGGGACGAAGGTGAGCAGTACGTC.

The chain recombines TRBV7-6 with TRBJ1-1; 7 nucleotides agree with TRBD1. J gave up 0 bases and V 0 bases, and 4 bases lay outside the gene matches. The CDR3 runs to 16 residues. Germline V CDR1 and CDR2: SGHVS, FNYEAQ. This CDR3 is CASSLAGGRVNTEAFF. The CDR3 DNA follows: TGTGCCAGCAGCTTAGCAGGGGGCAGGGTGAACACTGAAGCTTTCTTT.

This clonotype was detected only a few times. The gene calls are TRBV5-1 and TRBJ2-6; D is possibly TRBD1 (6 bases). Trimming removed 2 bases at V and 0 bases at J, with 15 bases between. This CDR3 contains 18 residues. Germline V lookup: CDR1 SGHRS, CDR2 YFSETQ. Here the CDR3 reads CASSFRGRGYSGANVLTF. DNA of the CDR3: TGCGCCAGCAGCTTTCGAGGCAGGGGATACTCTGGGGCCAACGTCCTGACTTTC.

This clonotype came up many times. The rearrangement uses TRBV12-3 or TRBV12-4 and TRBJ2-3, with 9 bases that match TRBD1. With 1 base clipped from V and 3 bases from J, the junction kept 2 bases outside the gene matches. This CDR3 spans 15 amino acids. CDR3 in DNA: TGTGCCAGCAGTTTAGGACAGGGGGGGACAGATACGCAGTATTTT. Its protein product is CASSLGQGGTDTQYF.

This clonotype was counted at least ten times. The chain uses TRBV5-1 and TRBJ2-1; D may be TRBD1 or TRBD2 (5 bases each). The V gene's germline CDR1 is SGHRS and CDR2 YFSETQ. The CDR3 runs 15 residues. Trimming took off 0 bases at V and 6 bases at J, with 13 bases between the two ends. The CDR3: CASSLAGTKGNEQFF. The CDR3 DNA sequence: TGCGCCAGCAGCTTGGCCGGGACGAAGGGCAATGAGCAGTTCTTC.

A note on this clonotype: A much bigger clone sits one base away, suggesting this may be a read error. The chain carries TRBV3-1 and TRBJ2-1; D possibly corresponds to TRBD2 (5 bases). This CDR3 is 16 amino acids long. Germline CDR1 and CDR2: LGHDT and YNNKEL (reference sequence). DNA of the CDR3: TGTGCCAGCAGCCACCGGACTGCGAACTCCTACACTGAGCAGTTCTTC. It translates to CASSHRTANSYTEQFF.

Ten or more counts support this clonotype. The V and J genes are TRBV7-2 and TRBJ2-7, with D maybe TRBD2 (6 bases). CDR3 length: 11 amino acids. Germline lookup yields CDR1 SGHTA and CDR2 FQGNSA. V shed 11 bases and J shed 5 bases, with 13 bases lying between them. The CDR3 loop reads CASGSFNEQYF. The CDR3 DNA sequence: TGTGCCTCCGGGAGTTTCAACGAGCAGTACTTC.

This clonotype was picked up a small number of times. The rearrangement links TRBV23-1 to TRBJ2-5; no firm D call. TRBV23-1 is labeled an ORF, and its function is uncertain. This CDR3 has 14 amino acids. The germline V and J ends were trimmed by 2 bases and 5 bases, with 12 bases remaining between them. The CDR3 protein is CASSQPTWTETQYF. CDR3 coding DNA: TGCGCCAGCAGTCAACCTACGTGGACGGAGACCCAGTACTTC.

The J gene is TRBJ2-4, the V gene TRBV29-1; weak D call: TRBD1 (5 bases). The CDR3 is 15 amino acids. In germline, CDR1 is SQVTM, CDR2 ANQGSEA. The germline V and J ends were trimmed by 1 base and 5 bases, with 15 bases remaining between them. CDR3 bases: TGCAGCGTTGAAGTCCGGACACTAAACCAAAACATTCAGTACTTC. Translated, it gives CSVEVRTLNQNIQYF.

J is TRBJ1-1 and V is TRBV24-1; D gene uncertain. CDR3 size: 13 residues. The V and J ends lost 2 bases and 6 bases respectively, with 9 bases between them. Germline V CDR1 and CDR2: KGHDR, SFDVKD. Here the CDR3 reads CATSDSGIAEAFF. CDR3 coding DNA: TGTGCCACCAGTGATTCCGGGATCGCTGAAGCTTTCTTT.

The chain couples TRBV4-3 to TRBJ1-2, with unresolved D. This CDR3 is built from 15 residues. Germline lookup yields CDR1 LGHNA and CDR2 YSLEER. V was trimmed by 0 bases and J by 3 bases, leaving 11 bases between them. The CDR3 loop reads CASSQDRGLDYGYTF. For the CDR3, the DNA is TGCGCCAGCAGCCAAGATCGTGGTTTGGACTATGGCTACACCTTC.

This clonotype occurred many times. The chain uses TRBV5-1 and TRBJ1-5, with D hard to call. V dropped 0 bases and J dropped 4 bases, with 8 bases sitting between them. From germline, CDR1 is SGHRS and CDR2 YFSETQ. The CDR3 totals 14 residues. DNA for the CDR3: TGCGCCAGCAGCTTGGAAGCGGGGAATCAGCCCCAGCATTTT. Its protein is CASSLEAGNQPQHF. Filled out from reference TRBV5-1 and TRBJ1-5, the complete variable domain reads KAGVTQTPRYLIKTRGQQVTLSCSPISGHRSVSWYQQTPGQGLQFLFEYFSETQRNKGNFPGRFSGRQFSNSRSEMNVSTLELGDSALYLCASSLEAGNQPQHFGDGTRLSIL.

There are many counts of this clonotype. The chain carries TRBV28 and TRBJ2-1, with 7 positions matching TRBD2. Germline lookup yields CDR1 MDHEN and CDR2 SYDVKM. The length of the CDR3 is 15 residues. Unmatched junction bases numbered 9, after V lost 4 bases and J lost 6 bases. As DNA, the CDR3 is TGTGCCAGCAGTTCAGCGGGGATCCCCCCCAATGAGCAGTTCTTC. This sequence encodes CASSSAGIPPNEQFF.

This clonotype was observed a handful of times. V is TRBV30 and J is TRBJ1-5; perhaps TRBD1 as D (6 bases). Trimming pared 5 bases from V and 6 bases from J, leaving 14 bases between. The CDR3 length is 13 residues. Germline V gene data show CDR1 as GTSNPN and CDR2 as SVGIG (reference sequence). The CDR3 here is CAWEGGRGQPQHF. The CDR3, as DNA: TGTGCCTGGGAAGGAGGCAGGGGTCAGCCCCAGCATTTT.

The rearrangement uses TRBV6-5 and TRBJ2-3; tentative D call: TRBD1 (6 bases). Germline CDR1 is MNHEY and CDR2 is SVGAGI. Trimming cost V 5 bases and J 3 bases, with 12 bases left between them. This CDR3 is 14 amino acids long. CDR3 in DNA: TGTGCCAGCAGTCCCACAGGGAATACAGATACGCAGTATTTT. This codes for CASSPTGNTDTQYF.

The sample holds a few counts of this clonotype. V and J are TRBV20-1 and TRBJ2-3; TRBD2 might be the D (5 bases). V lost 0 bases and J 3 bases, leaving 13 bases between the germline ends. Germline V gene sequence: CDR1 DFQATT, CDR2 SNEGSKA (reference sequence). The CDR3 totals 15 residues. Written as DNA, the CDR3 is TGCAGTGCTAGAGAGCGGGCTGAGTGGACAGATACGCAGTATTTT. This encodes CSARERAEWTDTQYF.

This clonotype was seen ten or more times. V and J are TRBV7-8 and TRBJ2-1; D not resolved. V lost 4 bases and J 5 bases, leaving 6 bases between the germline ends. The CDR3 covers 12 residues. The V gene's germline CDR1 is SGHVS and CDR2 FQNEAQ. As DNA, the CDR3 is TGTGCCAGCAGCTCCTTTAACAATGAGCAGTTCTTC. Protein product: CASSSFNNEQFF.

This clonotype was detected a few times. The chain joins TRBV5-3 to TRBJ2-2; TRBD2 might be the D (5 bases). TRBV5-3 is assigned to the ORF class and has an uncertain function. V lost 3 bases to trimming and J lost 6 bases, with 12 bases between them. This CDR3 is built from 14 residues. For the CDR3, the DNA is TGTGCCAGAAGCTCCCAGGACTGCCCCGGGGAGCTGTTTTTT. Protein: CARSSQDCPGELFF.

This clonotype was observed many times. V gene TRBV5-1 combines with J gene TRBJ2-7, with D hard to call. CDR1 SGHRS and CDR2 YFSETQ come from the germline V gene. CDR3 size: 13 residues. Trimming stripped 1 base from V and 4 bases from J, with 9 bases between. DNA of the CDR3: TGCGCCAGCAGCTTGTCACGTTCGTACGAGCAGTACTTC. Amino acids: CASSLSRSYEQYF.

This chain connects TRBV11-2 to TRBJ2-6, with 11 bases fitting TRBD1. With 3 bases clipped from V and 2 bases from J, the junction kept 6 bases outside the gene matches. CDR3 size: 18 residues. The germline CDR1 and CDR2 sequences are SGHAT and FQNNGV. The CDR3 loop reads CASSLDRGRPAGANVLTF. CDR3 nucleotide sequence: TGTGCCAGCAGCTTGGACAGGGGGCGCCCCGCTGGGGCCAACGTCCTGACTTTC.

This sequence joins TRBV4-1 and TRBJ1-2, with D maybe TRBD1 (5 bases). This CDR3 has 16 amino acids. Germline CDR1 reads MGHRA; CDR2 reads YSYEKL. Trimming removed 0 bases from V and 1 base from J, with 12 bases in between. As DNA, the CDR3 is TGCGCCAGCAGCCAAGATAGGGCAGGGTTTAACTATGGCTACACCTTC. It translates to CASSQDRAGFNYGYTF.

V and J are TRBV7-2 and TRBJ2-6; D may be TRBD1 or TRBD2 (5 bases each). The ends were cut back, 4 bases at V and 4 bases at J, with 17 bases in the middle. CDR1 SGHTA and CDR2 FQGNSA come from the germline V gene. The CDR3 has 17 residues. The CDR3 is CASSSQRGLEGANVLTF. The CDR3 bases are TGTGCCAGCAGCTCCCAGAGGGGCCTAGAGGGGGCCAACGTCCTGACTTTC.